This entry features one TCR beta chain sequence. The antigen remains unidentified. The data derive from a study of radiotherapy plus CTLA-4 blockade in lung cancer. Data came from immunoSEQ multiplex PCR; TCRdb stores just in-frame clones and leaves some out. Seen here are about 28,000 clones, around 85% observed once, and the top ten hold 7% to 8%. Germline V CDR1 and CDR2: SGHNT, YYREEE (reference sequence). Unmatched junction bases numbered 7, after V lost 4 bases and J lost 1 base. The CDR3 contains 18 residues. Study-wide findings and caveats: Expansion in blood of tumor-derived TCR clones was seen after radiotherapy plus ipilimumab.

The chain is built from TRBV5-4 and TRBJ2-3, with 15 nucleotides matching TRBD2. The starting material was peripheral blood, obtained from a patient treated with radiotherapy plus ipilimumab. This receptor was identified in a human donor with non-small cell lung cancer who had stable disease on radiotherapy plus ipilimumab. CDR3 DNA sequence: TGTGCCAGCAGCGCCGGACTAGCGGGGGGGTACGGCACAGATACGCAGTATTTT. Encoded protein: CASSAGLAGGYGTDTQYF.